The 32 T cell receptor beta chains listed next were all sequenced from one sample in a study of blood T cell repertoires in COVID-19. Sequenced by immunoSEQ multiplex PCR; TCRdb stores in-frame clones only, minus some. This sample yields 250,000 to 350,000 clones, of which about 88% are seen a single time; almost 1.5% belongs to the top ten. The specimen was peripheral blood. These receptors all come from a human donor with COVID-19, enrolled during active disease. The donor label of this sample is uncertain.

The chain employs TRBV5-1 and TRBJ2-3, with 16 bases matching TRBD2. Germline CDR1 SGHRS, CDR2 YFSETQ. The CDR3 covers 14 residues. The V gene end was trimmed by 4 bases and the J gene end by 9 bases; junction bases not matched to a gene: 2. DNA for the CDR3: TGCGCCAGCAGCGGGACTAGCGGGAGGGACACGCAGTATTTT. This encodes CASSGTSGRDTQYF. Filled out from reference TRBV5-1 and TRBJ2-3, the complete variable domain reads KAGVTQTPRYLIKTRGQQVTLSCSPISGHRSVSWYQQTPGQGLQFLFEYFSETQRNKGNFPGRFSGRQFSNSRSEMNVSTLELGDSALYLCASSGTSGRDTQYFGPGTRLTVL.

Here the CDR3 DNA reads TGTGCCAGCAGCAGAGGCTCGGGACAGAACACCGGGGAGCTGTTTTTT. Residues: CASSRGSGQNTGELFF. The chain recombines TRBV7-9 with TRBJ2-2, with D possibly matching TRBD1 (6 bases). This CDR3 has 16 residues. Germline V CDR1 and CDR2: SEHNR, FQNEAQ (reference sequence). V was trimmed by 5 bases and J by 1 base, leaving 14 bases between them.

The chain recombines TRBV12-3 or TRBV12-4 with TRBJ1-1; TRBD1 aligns across 7 bases. The junction had 1 base not matched to a gene; V was cut back by 6 bases and J by 0 bases. The CDR3 runs 13 residues. CDR3 protein: CASRQGMNTEAFF. CDR3 nucleotides: TGTGCCAGCAGACAGGGGATGAACACTGAAGCTTTCTTT.

This clone was seen more than once but under ten times. The genes are TRBV21-1 and TRBJ2-3; the table's D call TRBD2 went unverified against the DNA. TRBV21-1 is flagged as a pseudogene. The CDR3 covers 15 residues. CDR3: CASSKPTRPKYTQYF. CDR3 coding DNA: TGTGCCAGCAGCAAACCGACTAGGCCCAAATATACGCAGTATTTT.

The rearrangement joins TRBV7-2 to TRBJ2-7; 9 bases line up with TRBD2. V was clipped by 5 bases and J by 4 bases; unmatched bases: 6. This CDR3 contains 14 residues. The germline V gene has CDR1 SGHTA and CDR2 FQGNSA. As DNA, the CDR3 is TGTGCCAGCAGCGCGGGACTAGCAGCGTACGAGCAGTACTTC. Amino acids: CASSAGLAAYEQYF.

This sequence joins TRBV4-3 and TRBJ2-2, with 12 positions matching TRBD1. CDR1 is LGHNA, CDR2 YSLEER, per germline. The length of the CDR3 is 19 residues. Trimming at V came to 1 base and at J to 6 bases, leaving 12 bases not matched to a gene. The chain's CDR3 is CASSQGGTGGFLSAGELFF. CDR3 nucleotide sequence: TGCGCCAGCAGCCAAGGCGGGACAGGGGGCTTCCTTTCCGCCGGGGAGCTGTTTTTT.

The chain employs TRBV5-5 and TRBJ1-5; tentatively, D is TRBD1 (6 bases). V dropped 1 base and J dropped 0 bases, with 14 bases sitting between them. The germline V gene encodes CDR1 SGHKS and CDR2 YYEKEE (reference sequence). The CDR3 loop spans 17 amino acids. The CDR3 sequence: CASSLSGGLYSNQPQHF. CDR3 bases: TGTGCCAGCAGCTTGTCGGGGGGCCTCTATAGCAATCAGCCCCAGCATTTT.

This rearrangement joins TRBV30 to TRBJ1-1; 8 bases agree with TRBD1. The germline V gene has CDR1 GTSNPN and CDR2 SVGIG (reference sequence). The CDR3 runs 15 residues. V lost 1 base and J lost 4; bases outside the gene matches: 8. The CDR3 loop is CAWSGQGAGFTEAFF. The CDR3 nucleotides read TGTGCCTGGAGTGGGCAGGGGGCTGGTTTCACTGAAGCTTTCTTT. Full variable domain (outside the CDR3, taken from reference TRBV30 and TRBJ1-1): SQTIHQWPATLVQPVGSPLSLECTVEGTSNPNLYWYRQAAGRGLQLLFYSVGIGQISSEVPQNLSASRPQDRQFILSSKKLLLSDSGFYLCAWSGQGAGFTEAFFGQGTRLTVV.

The CDR3 here is CASAVGPPGTEAFF. The CDR3 DNA sequence: TGTGCCAGCGCAGTTGGGCCACCGGGGACTGAAGCTTTCTTT. The chain recombines TRBV19 with TRBJ1-1, with D hard to call. Germline CDR1 is LNHDA and CDR2 is SQIVND (reference sequence). V lost 9 bases to trimming and J lost 5 bases, with 19 bases between them. This CDR3 has 14 amino acids.

This clone was counted a single time. The rearrangement links TRBV13 to TRBJ2-2; D not resolved. The CDR3 extends over 13 amino acids. Trimming stripped 9 bases from V and 2 bases from J, with 10 bases between. Germline CDR1 and CDR2: PRHDT and FYEKMQ (reference sequence). This chain's CDR3 is CASRLDNTGELFF. Written as DNA, the CDR3 is TGTGCCAGTCGACTGGATAACACCGGGGAGCTGTTTTTT.

This clone was detected a few times. J is TRBJ2-1 and V is TRBV5-1, with 15 bases identical to TRBD2. J was trimmed by 7 bases and V by 5 bases; bases with no gene match: 1. The CDR3 runs to 14 residues. CDR1 is SGHRS, CDR2 YFSETQ, per germline. The CDR3 DNA follows: TGCGCCAGCAGGGGACTAGCGGGAGGAAATGAGCAGTTCTTC. It codes for CASRGLAGGNEQFF.

V is TRBV28 and J is TRBJ2-5; D is possibly TRBD2 (5 bases). This CDR3 has 14 residues. V lost 5 bases to trimming and J lost 5 bases, with 15 bases between them. CDR1 is MDHEN, CDR2 SYDVKM, per germline. The CDR3: CASSSGQTVETQYF. The CDR3 nucleotides read TGTGCCAGCAGTAGCGGTCAAACAGTGGAGACCCAGTACTTC.

The J gene is TRBJ2-7, the V gene TRBV5-1; 13 nucleotides agree with TRBD2. The CDR3 covers 15 residues. Germline loops: CDR1 SGHRS, CDR2 YFSETQ. J gave up 2 bases and V 5 bases, and 4 bases lay outside the gene matches. CDR3 in amino acids: CASRGLAGEPYEQYF. The CDR3 bases are TGCGCCAGCAGAGGACTAGCGGGAGAACCCTACGAGCAGTACTTC.

The gene calls are TRBV18 and TRBJ1-2; possible D gene TRBD1, 6 bases. Trimming cost V 6 bases and J 8 bases, with 16 bases left between them. Looked up from germline, CDR1 is KGHSH and CDR2 is LQKENI. The CDR3 runs to 13 residues. As DNA, the CDR3 is TGTGCCAGCTCTACCGGGAACAGGGACGGCTACACCTTC. Translated: CASSTGNRDGYTF.

The rearrangement links TRBV27 to TRBJ2-7; D might be TRBD1 (5 bases). The CDR3 length is 13 residues. The V gene lost 5 bases and the J gene lost 4 bases, with 12 bases spanning the gap. CDR1 and CDR2 from the germline V gene are MNHEY and SMNVEV (reference sequence). In nucleotides, the CDR3 is TGTGCCAGCAGTCGGTCGACAGCTTACGAGCAGTACTTC. It encodes CASSRSTAYEQYF.

The chain uses TRBV29-1 and TRBJ2-7; tentatively, D is TRBD1 (5 bases). CDR3 length: 13 amino acids. Per the germline V gene, CDR1 is SQVTM and CDR2 is ANQGSEA. Trimming removed 4 bases at V and 2 bases at J, with 12 bases between. CDR3 in DNA: TGCAGCGTTGCCCCGCAGGGAACCTACGAGCAGTACTTC. Its translation: CSVAPQGTYEQYF.

The chain couples TRBV2 to TRBJ2-5; D unresolved. V lost 3 bases and J 3 bases, leaving 8 bases between the germline ends. This CDR3 is 13 amino acids long. Germline CDR1 reads SNHLY; CDR2 reads FYNNEI. The CDR3 nucleotides read TGTGCCAGCAGTGAGACTTCTGAAGAGACCCAGTACTTC. Protein: CASSETSEETQYF.

This clone was seen more than once but under ten times. At the DNA level, this CDR3 is encoded by other sequences in the same sample as well. The V and J genes are TRBV7-2 and TRBJ1-6; maybe TRBD1 (5 bases). The CDR3 consists of 13 residues. Trimming shortened V by 1 base and J by 7 bases, and 5 bases separated the two germline ends. CDR1 and CDR2 from the germline V gene are SGHTA and FQGNSA. The CDR3 coding sequence is TGTGCCAGCAGCTTAGACAGGAATTCACCCCTCCACTTT. It codes for CASSLDRNSPLHF.

The chain links TRBV7-9 to TRBJ1-3; tentative D call: TRBD1 (5 bases). CDR3 size: 15 residues. Deletions cut 5 bases from V and 2 bases from J, with 13 bases between. Germline V gene lookup returns CDR1 SEHNR and CDR2 FQNEAQ (reference sequence). Here the CDR3 DNA reads TGTGCCAGCAGCCCTGTGGGCAGGGCTGGAAACACCATATATTTT. Translated, it gives CASSPVGRAGNTIYF.

This clone was picked up a small number of times. The V gene is TRBV2, the J gene TRBJ2-7; 8 bases line up with TRBD2. V lost 7 bases to trimming and J lost 6 bases; unmatched junction nucleotides: 2. Germline V lookup: CDR1 SNHLY, CDR2 FYNNEI. This CDR3 has 11 amino acids. DNA of the CDR3: TGTGCCAGCATCGGGACTAGCGAGCAGTACTTC. Encoded protein: CASIGTSEQYF.

For the CDR3, the DNA is TGTGCCAGCCGTCTCCAAGCGGCAACCTACGAGCAGTACTTC. Protein sequence: CASRLQAATYEQYF. The chain is built from TRBV27 and TRBJ2-7; tentatively, D is TRBD2 (5 bases). The V end was cut by 8 bases, the J end by 2 bases, with 16 bases between. The V gene's germline CDR1 is MNHEY and CDR2 SMNVEV (reference sequence). The CDR3 runs 14 residues.

The gene calls are TRBV3-1 (or the pseudogene TRBV3-2) and TRBJ2-7; D is unresolved. V was trimmed by 1 base and J by 2 bases, leaving 9 bases between them. CDR1 and CDR2 from the germline V gene are LGHDT and YNNKEL (reference sequence). This CDR3 comprises 14 residues. The CDR3, as DNA: TGTGCCAGCAGCCAAGGGAGAGAGGCCTACGAGCAGTACTTC. Translated: CASSQGREAYEQYF.

This clone was picked up a small number of times. In DNA, the CDR3 is TGCGCCAGCAGCTTGCAGGCAGGACAGCAATATTCACCCCTCCACTTT. This codes for CASSLQAGQQYSPLHF. The chain joins TRBV5-1 to TRBJ1-6; TRBD1 is a possible D gene (6 bases). The germline V gene encodes CDR1 SGHRS and CDR2 YFSETQ. The ends were cut back, 1 base at V and 8 bases at J, with 16 bases in the middle. The CDR3 has 16 amino acids.

Only a few counts were recorded for this clone. V and J are TRBV13 and TRBJ2-1; the D is unclear. V lost 5 bases and J lost 2, with 16 bases in between. Germline V lookup: CDR1 PRHDT, CDR2 FYEKMQ (reference sequence). This CDR3 is 16 amino acids long. The DNA for the CDR3 is TGTGCCAGCAGCCCCCCCAGATTTAGCCCCTACAATGAGCAGTTCTTC. Protein product: CASSPPRFSPYNEQFF.

This chain joins TRBV9 and TRBJ1-1; D uncertain. Per germline, CDR1 SGDLS and CDR2 YYNGEE. The CDR3 has 15 residues. The V end lost 0 bases, the J end lost 4 bases, and 13 bases lay between the germline ends. CDR3 loop: CASSVGTLEGTEAFF. CDR3 coding DNA: TGTGCCAGCAGCGTAGGCACCCTGGAGGGCACTGAAGCTTTCTTT.

The V call is TRBV7-9, the J call TRBJ2-7; D possibly corresponds to TRBD2 (5 bases). Looked up from germline, CDR1 is SEHNR and CDR2 is FQNEAQ (reference sequence). V gave up 5 bases and J gave up 5 bases, with 7 bases separating them. This CDR3 comprises 11 residues. The CDR3 protein is CASSQRDEQYF. For the CDR3, the DNA is TGTGCCAGCAGCCAGAGGGACGAGCAGTACTTC.

The rearrangement joins TRBV5-1 to TRBJ2-1, with 7 bases that match TRBD1. With V trimmed by 5 bases and J by 5 bases, 7 bases remained unmatched. The V gene's germline CDR1 is SGHRS and CDR2 YFSETQ. This CDR3 has 14 residues. CDR3 region: CASSSPTGDNEQFF. The CDR3 DNA is TGCGCCAGCAGTTCTCCTACAGGGGACAATGAGCAGTTCTTC.

This clone was detected only a few times. The gene calls are TRBV4-3 and TRBJ2-3, with no clear D. The CDR3 has 14 amino acids. V gave up 1 base and J gave up 3 bases, with 8 bases separating them. CDR1 and CDR2 from the germline V gene are LGHNA and YSLEER. The CDR3 bases are TGCGCCAGCAGCCAAGTCCCGGTAACAGATACGCAGTATTTT. Protein sequence: CASSQVPVTDTQYF.

The chain uses TRBV7-9 and TRBJ1-2; weak D call: TRBD1 (5 bases). Germline V gene sequence: CDR1 SEHNR, CDR2 FQNEAQ (reference sequence). V dropped 1 base and J dropped 8 bases, with 14 bases sitting between them. There are 14 residues in the CDR3. The DNA for the CDR3 is TGTGCCAGCAGCTTAGGGGACGGGGGGAGAGGCTACACCTTC. It encodes CASSLGDGGRGYTF.

The gene calls are TRBV30 and TRBJ2-3, with TRBD2 matching 8 bases. The CDR3 runs 11 residues. From germline, CDR1 is GTSNPN and CDR2 SVGIG (reference sequence). The J segment lost 4 bases and the V segment lost 8 bases, leaving 2 bases of the junction unmatched. The CDR3 DNA reads as TGTGCCGGGGGACTAGCAGATACGCAGTATTTT. This codes for CAGGLADTQYF. The full variable domain, its missing parts supplied by reference TRBV30 and TRBJ2-3, is SQTIHQWPATLVQPVGSPLSLECTVEGTSNPNLYWYRQAAGRGLQLLFYSVGIGQISSEVPQNLSASRPQDRQFILSSKKLLLSDSGFYLCAGGLADTQYFGPGTRLTVL.

The genes are TRBV7-8 and TRBJ1-2; 9 nucleotides agree with TRBD1. CDR1 and CDR2 from the germline V gene are SGHVS and FQNEAQ. The CDR3 is 16 amino acids. Losses at the gene ends were 5 bases for V and 5 bases for J; bases not matched to a gene: 12. The CDR3 coding sequence is TGTGCCAGCAGCCCGAGGCGGGACAGGGTTTATTATGGCTACACCTTC. Amino acid sequence: CASSPRRDRVYYGYTF.

The chain has TRBV6-5 and TRBJ2-7; 8 positions match TRBD1. Germline CDR1 is MNHEY and CDR2 is SVGAGI. The length of the CDR3 is 15 residues. Trimming cost V 6 bases and J 2 bases; bases outside gene matches: 9. This CDR3 reads CASSLRQGLAYEQYF. As DNA, the CDR3 is TGTGCCAGCAGCCTCCGACAGGGGCTCGCCTACGAGCAGTACTTC.